This note documents a single TCR beta chain sequence. Antigen: not known. The CDR3 spans 14 residues. Looked up from germline, CDR1 is DFQATT and CDR2 is SNEGSKA (reference sequence). Trimming pared 3 bases from V and 3 bases from J, leaving 14 bases between. TCRdb processed the 5' RACE reads anew with MiXCR; each CDR3 protein has one entry. The sample consists of hundreds of thousands of distinct CDR3 sequences, around 20% of them appearing once. The data were obtained in a study of T-cell memory formation after mild COVID-19. General study results and limits: Among contracting clones, CD4+ were mainly CM/EM and CD8+ enriched in EMRA. The second-wave clones peaking on day 37 were not confirmed as SARS-CoV-2-specific. From day 15 to 85, contracting clones were balanced between CD4 and CD8, whereas later expanders leaned toward CD4+.

Sequencing used PBMCs or a T cell subset sorted from them (not recorded which). The chain couples TRBV20-1 to TRBJ2-5, with D possibly TRBD2 on 7 matching bases. The receptor was isolated from an adult woman who had mild COVID-19 (a few samples of this study predate the infection). Cell type and time point are not known. CDR3 nucleotide sequence: TGCAGTGCTAGCGGGGGGCAGACGAAAGAGACCCAGTACTTC. Amino acid sequence: CSASGGQTKETQYF.